The T cell receptor (beta chain) described here comes from a study of T cells in Graves' hyperthyroidism and ophthalmopathy. Findings and caveats of the study: Ophthalmopathy, as predicted by the model, came a median about seven months after the prediction.

In its sample, this clonotype was seen many times. The antigen is unknown. Germline V CDR1 and CDR2: MNHEY, SVGAGI. Unmatched junction bases numbered 2, after V lost 2 bases and J lost 2 bases. This CDR3 contains 15 residues. Amplification yielded TCR beta CDR3 regions, with RNA transcripts as the source. First-round RT-PCR with HTBI primers amplified the TCR CDR3 region. Via MiXCR, TCRdb re-called the multiplex PCR reads, giving one row per CDR3 protein. The repertoire consists of some 180,000 distinct CDR3 sequences, with approximately 15% occurring once and the leading ten covering roughly 30%. Newly diagnosed patients aged 18 to 65 had hyperthyroidism of under 2 months' duration. Exclusion of patients followed from uncontrolled infection, other autoimmune disease, pregnancy or lactation.

This sequence originates from a woman aged 50 to 60 with Graves' hyperthyroidism. Specimen: blood. This chain joins TRBV6-5 and TRBJ1-3; 8 bases match TRBD1. CDR3 amino acids: CASSYQGAAGNTIYF. The CDR3 DNA is TGTGCCAGCAGTTACCAGGGGGCGGCTGGAAACACCATATATTTT.